The 4 T cell receptor beta chains in this list originate from one sample, sequenced in a study of control samples from healthy donors and cancer patients. Some clones are missing from TCRdb's copy, which holds only in-frame ones; the method was immunoSEQ multiplex PCR. Among about 160,000 clones listed, roughly 94% were seen once. Sequenced material: blood. These TCRs come from a woman aged 40 to 49 in good health.

This rearrangement joins TRBV5-6 to TRBJ2-5; a possible D gene is TRBD2 (5 bases). The CDR3 has 14 residues. Germline assignment: CDR1 SGHDT and CDR2 YYEEEE. Trimming removed 5 bases at V and 5 bases at J, with 16 bases between. The CDR3 loop reads CASRVGLSGETQYF. The CDR3 DNA sequence: TGTGCCAGCAGAGTGGGCCTTTCGGGGGAGACCCAGTACTTC.

The chain links TRBV6-5 to TRBJ2-5; no clear D gene. The germline V gene has CDR1 MNHEY and CDR2 SVGAGI. The CDR3 loop spans 15 amino acids. The V end lost 2 bases, the J end lost 1 base, and 11 bases lay between the germline ends. CDR3 protein: CASSYVYSSQETQYF. The CDR3 DNA follows: TGTGCCAGCAGTTACGTTTATTCAAGCCAAGAGACCCAGTACTTC.

This clone was counted a single time. The chain is built from TRBV24-1 and TRBJ2-1; TRBD1 is a possible D gene (5 bases). From germline, CDR1 is KGHDR and CDR2 SFDVKD. The V end was cut by 7 bases, the J end by 8 bases, with 11 bases between. The CDR3 length is 12 residues. CDR3 coding DNA: TGTGCCACCAGCACGCAGGGCCATGAGCAGTTCTTC. Protein: CATSTQGHEQFF.

The chain has TRBV3-1 (or the pseudogene TRBV3-2) and TRBJ1-1; D gene unclear. Trimming stripped 2 bases from V and 8 bases from J, with 12 bases between. There are 13 residues in the CDR3. The V gene's germline CDR1 is LGHDT and CDR2 YNNKEL (reference sequence). In DNA, the CDR3 is TGTGCCAGCAGCCAATCAAAGGGTCGAGAAGCTTTCTTT. Protein sequence: CASSQSKGREAFF.